Listed below are T cell receptor beta chains from one sample, sequenced in a study of T-cell reconstitution after alpha-beta-depleted transplantation in children. TCRdb independently ran MiXCR on the PCR reads; one entry per CDR3 protein. The table shows 200,000 to 300,000 distinct CDR3 sequences, with about 11% occurring only once. The sequencing used PBMCs from the stem cell graft donor, collected from the stem cell graft. The receptors were gathered from a human donor who donated a stem cell graft to a child with acute lymphoblastic leukemia. CDR3s include the opening cysteine and the closing phenylalanine or tryptophan. The D gene is left open where the match is weak. The size field is filled for only some rows; it gives once, few, many or a size class.

j_call | clone_size | d_call | cdr3_length | v_call | cdr3_aa | cdr3_nt
TRBJ1-6 | many | NA | 11 | TRBV20-1 | CSARGGIPLHF | TGCAGTGCTAGAGGGGGCATACCCCTCCACTTT
TRBJ1-1 | many | NA | 13 | TRBV25-1 | CASSAATQGEAFF | TGTGCCAGCAGTGCAGCCACTCAGGGGGAAGCTTTCTTT
TRBJ2-7 | many | NA | 12 | TRBV20-1 | CSVRQSSYEQYF | TGCAGTGTCCGACAGAGCTCCTACGAGCAGTACTTC
TRBJ2-5 | many | NA | 13 | TRBV20-1 | CSATAGMGETQYF | TGCAGTGCTACTGCTGGGATGGGCGAGACCCAGTACTTC
TRBJ2-1 | many | TRBD2 | 12 | TRBV12-3/TRBV12-4 | CASRLAGGQQFF | TGTGCCAGCAGGCTAGCGGGAGGGCAGCAGTTCTTC
TRBJ1-1 | NA | NA | 14 | TRBV9 | CASSVVPENTEAFF | TGTGCCAGCAGCGTAGTCCCGGAGAACACTGAAGCTTTCTTT
TRBJ2-7 | many | NA | 14 | TRBV27 | CASSPRDVPLGQYF | TGTGCCAGCAGTCCCCGGGACGTCCCCCTTGGGCAGTACTTC
TRBJ2-7 | many | TRBD1 | 14 | TRBV6-1 | CASSRQGYSYEQYF | TGTGCCAGCAGTAGACAGGGGTATTCCTACGAGCAGTACTTC
TRBJ1-2 | many | TRBD1 | 13 | TRBV18 | CASSEGQNYGYTF | TGTGCCAGCTCAGAGGGACAGAACTATGGCTACACCTTC
TRBJ1-1 | many | NA | 11 | TRBV6-6 | CASWEGAEAFF | TGTGCCAGTTGGGAGGGGGCTGAAGCTTTCTTT
TRBJ1-6 | many | NA | 15 | TRBV27 | CASSLPLTYNSPLHF | TGTGCCAGCAGTTTGCCGCTTACTTATAATTCACCCCTCCACTTT
TRBJ2-7 | many | NA | 13 | TRBV28 | CASSGPRAYEQYF | TGTGCCAGCAGCGGGCCTCGTGCCTACGAGCAGTACTTC
TRBJ2-2 | many | NA | 15 | TRBV5-1 | CASSLRGLNTGELFF | TGCGCCAGCAGCTTGCGGGGCCTGAACACCGGGGAGCTGTTTTTT
TRBJ2-5 | many | NA | 12 | TRBV20-1 | CSINRGGETQYF | TGCAGCATAAACAGGGGGGGAGAGACCCAGTACTTC
TRBJ2-7 | NA | NA | 15 | TRBV28 | CASSLRTTSSYEQYF | TGTGCCAGCTCTCTCAGGACAACGAGCTCCTACGAGCAGTACTTC
TRBJ2-1 | many | NA | 15 | TRBV28 | CASSYRADLENEQFF | TGTGCCAGCAGTTACAGGGCGGATCTGGAGAATGAGCAGTTCTTC
TRBJ2-5 | many | NA | 13 | TRBV6-1 | CASSRGLQETQYF | TGTGCCAGCAGTCGTGGCTTACAAGAGACCCAGTACTTC
TRBJ1-4 | many | NA | 11 | TRBV29-1 | CSAGSNEKLFF | TGCAGCGCCGGATCTAATGAAAAACTGTTTTTT
TRBJ1-5 | many | NA | 14 | TRBV7-2 | CASSTPEGDQPQHF | TGTGCCAGCAGCACCCCGGAGGGCGATCAGCCCCAGCATTTT
TRBJ2-1 | many | TRBD2 | 15 | TRBV6-2/TRBV6-3 | CASSYILAGDNEQFF | TGTGCCAGCAGTTACATCCTAGCGGGGGACAATGAGCAGTTCTTC
TRBJ1-4 | many | NA | 13 | TRBV5-6 | CASGWAMDEKLFF | TGTGCCAGCGGCTGGGCAATGGATGAAAAACTGTTTTTT
TRBJ2-1 | many | TRBD1 | 14 | TRBV27 | CASSSGTGPYEQFF | TGTGCCAGCAGCTCCGGGACAGGGCCCTATGAGCAGTTCTTC
TRBJ2-1 | many | TRBD1 | 15 | TRBV27 | CASSDRDSSYNEQFF | TGTGCCAGCAGTGACCGGGACAGCTCCTACAATGAGCAGTTCTTC
TRBJ2-5 | many | TRBD2 | 14 | TRBV7-2 | CASSPGGRQETQYF | TGTGCCAGCAGCCCGGGAGGGCGACAAGAGACCCAGTACTTC
TRBJ2-3 | many | TRBD2 | 11 | TRBV20-1 | CSRGGADTQYF | TGCAGTCGCGGGGGGGCTGATACGCAGTATTTT
TRBJ2-2 | many | TRBD2 | 17 | TRBV20-1 | CSASVISGSSSTGELFF | TGCAGTGCGTCTGTGATTAGCGGGAGTTCGAGCACCGGGGAGCTGTTTTTT
TRBJ2-2 | many | NA | 14 | TRBV5-8 | CASSLVPASGELFF | TGTGCCAGCAGCTTGGTACCGGCGAGCGGGGAGCTGTTTTTT
TRBJ2-3 | many | NA | 14 | TRBV5-6 | CASSLSPREDTQYF | TGTGCCAGCAGCCTTAGCCCCCGCGAAGATACGCAGTATTTT
TRBJ1-5 | many | NA | 17 | TRBV5-6 | CASSLWGEGRRNQPQHF | TGTGCCAGCAGCCTATGGGGCGAGGGGCGTCGCAATCAGCCCCAGCATTTT
TRBJ1-3 | many | NA | 14 | TRBV27 | CASSLGGSGNTIYF | TGTGCCAGCAGTTTAGGGGGTTCTGGAAACACCATATATTTT
TRBJ1-2 | many | TRBD1 | 13 | TRBV27 | CASTDRQGRGYTF | TGTGCCAGCACCGACCGACAGGGGAGAGGCTACACCTTC